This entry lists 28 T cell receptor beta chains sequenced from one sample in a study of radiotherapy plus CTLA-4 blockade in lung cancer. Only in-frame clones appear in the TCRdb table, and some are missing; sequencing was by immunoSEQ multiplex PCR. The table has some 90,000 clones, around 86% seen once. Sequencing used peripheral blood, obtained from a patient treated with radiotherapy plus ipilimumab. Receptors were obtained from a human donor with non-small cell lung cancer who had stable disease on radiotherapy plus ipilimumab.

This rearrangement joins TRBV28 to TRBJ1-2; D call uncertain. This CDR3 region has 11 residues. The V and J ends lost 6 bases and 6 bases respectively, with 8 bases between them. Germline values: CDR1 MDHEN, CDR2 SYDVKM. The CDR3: CASRGRHGYTF. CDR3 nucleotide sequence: TGTGCCAGCAGGGGAAGGCATGGCTACACCTTC.

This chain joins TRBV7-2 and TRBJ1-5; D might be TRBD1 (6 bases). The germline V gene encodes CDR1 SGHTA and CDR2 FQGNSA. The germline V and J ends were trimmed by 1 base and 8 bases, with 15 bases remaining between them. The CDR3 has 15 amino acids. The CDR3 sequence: CASSLGGAVGKPQHF. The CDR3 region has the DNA TGTGCCAGCAGCTTAGGGGGGGCCGTGGGTAAGCCCCAGCATTTT. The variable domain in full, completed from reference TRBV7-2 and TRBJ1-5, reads GAGVSQSPSNKVTEKGKDVELRCDPISGHTALYWYRQSLGQGLEFLIYFQGNSAPDKSGLPSDRFSAERTGGSVSTLTIQRTQQEDSAVYLCASSLGGAVGKPQHFGDGTRLSIL.

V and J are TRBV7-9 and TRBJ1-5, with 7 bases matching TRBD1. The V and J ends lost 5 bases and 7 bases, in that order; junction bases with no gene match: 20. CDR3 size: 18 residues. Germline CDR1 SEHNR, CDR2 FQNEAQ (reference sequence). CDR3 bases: TGTGCCAGCAGCCGTATAAAGGCGACAGGGAGTGGGGAACAGCCCCAGCATTTT. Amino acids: CASSRIKATGSGEQPQHF.

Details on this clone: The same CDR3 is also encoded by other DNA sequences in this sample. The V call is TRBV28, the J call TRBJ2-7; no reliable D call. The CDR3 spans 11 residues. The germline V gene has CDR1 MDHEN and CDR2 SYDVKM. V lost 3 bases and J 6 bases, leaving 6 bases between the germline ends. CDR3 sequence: CASSLVGEQYF. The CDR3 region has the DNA TGTGCCAGCAGTTTGGTCGGCGAGCAGTACTTC.

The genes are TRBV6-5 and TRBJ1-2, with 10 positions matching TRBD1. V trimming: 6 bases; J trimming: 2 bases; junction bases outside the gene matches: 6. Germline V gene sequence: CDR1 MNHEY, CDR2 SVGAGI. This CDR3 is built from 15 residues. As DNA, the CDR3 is TGTGCCAGCAGGCCAGGGACAGGGGCGAACTATGGCTACACCTTC. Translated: CASRPGTGANYGYTF.

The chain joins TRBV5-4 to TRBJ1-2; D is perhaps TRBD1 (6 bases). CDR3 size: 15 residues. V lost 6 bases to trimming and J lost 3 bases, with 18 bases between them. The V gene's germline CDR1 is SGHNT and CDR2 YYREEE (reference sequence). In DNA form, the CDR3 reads TGTGCCAGCACAACTTACCGGGACATTGACTATGGCTACACCTTC. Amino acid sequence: CASTTYRDIDYGYTF. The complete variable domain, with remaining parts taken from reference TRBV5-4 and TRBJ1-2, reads ETGVTQSPTHLIKTRGQQVTLRCSSQSGHNTVSWYQQALGQGPQFIFQYYREEENGRGNFPPRFSGLQFPNYSSELNVNALELDDSALYLCASTTYRDIDYGYTFGSGTRLTVV.

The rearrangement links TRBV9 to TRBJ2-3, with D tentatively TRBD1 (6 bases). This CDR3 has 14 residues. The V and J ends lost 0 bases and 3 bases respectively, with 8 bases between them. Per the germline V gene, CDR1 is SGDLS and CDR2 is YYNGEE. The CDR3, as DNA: TGTGCCAGCAGCGTAGAAACAGGGACAGATACGCAGTATTTT. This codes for CASSVETGTDTQYF.

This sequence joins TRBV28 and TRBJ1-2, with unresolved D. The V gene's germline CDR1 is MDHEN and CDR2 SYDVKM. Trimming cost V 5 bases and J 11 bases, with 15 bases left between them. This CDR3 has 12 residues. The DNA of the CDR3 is TGTGCCAGCAGTCCCCGAGCCAGATTGTACACCTTC. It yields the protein CASSPRARLYTF.

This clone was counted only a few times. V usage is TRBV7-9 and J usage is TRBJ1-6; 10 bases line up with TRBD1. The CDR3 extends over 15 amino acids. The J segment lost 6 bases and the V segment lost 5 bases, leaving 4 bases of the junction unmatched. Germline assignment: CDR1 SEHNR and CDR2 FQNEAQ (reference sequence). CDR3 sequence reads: CASSETGGSNSPLHF. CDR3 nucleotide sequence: TGTGCCAGCAGCGAGACAGGGGGCAGTAATTCACCCCTCCACTTT.

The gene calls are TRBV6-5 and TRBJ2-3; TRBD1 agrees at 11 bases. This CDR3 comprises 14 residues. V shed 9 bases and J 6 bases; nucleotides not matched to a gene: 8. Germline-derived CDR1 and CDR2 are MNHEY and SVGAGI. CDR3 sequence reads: CASRRDRGFDTQYF. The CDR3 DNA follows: TGTGCCAGTCGCCGGGACAGGGGGTTCGATACGCAGTATTTT.

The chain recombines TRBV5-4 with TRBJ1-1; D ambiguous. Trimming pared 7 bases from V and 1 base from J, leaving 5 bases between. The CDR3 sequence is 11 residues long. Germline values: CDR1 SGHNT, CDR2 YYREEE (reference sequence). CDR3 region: CASGWNTEAFF. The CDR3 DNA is TGTGCCAGCGGGTGGAACACTGAAGCTTTCTTT.

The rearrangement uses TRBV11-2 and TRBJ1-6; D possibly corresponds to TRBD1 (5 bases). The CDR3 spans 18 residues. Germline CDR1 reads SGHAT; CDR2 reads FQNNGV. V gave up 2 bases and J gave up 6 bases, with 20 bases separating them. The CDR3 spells CASSLPPSGGSFNSPLHF. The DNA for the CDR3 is TGTGCCAGCAGCTTACCCCCGTCCGGGGGGTCTTTTAATTCACCCCTCCACTTT.

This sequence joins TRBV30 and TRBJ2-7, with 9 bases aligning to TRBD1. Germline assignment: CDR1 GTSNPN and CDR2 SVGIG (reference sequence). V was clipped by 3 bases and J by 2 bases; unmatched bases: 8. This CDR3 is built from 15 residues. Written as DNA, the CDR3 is TGTGCCTGGAGCGCCCCGGGACAGGGACCCTACGAGCAGTACTTC. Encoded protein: CAWSAPGQGPYEQYF.

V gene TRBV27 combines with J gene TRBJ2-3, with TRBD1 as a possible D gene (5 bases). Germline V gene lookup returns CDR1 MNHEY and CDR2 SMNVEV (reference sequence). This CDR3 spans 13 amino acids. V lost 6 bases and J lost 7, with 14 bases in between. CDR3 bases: TGTGCCAGCAGCCGAGGACAAGACAATACGCAGTATTTT. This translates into CASSRGQDNTQYF.

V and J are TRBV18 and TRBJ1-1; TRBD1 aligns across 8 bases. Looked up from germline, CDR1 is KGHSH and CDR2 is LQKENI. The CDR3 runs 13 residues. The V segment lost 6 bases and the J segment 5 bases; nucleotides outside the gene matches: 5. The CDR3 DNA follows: TGTGCCAGCTCGGAACAGGGGGAAACTGAAGCTTTCTTT. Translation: CASSEQGETEAFF. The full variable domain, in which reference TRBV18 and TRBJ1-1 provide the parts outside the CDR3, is NAGVMQNPRHLVRRRGQEARLRCSPMKGHSHVYWYRQLPEEGLKFMVYLQKENIIDESGMPKERFSAEFPKEGPSILRIQQVVRGDSAAYFCASSEQGETEAFFGQGTRLTVV.

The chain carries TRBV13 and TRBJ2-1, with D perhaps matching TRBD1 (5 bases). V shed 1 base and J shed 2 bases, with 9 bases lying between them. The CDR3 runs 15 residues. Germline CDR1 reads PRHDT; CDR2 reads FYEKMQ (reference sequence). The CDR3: CASSLAAGTYNEQFF. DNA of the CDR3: TGTGCCAGCAGCTTAGCTGCAGGGACCTACAATGAGCAGTTCTTC.

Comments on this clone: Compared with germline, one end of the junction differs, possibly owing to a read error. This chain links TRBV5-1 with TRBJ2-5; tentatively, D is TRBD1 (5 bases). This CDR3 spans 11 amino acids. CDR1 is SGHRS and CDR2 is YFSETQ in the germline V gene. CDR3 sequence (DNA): TGCGCCAGCAGCTTGGTGACAGCAATGGACTTC. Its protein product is CASSLVTAMDF.

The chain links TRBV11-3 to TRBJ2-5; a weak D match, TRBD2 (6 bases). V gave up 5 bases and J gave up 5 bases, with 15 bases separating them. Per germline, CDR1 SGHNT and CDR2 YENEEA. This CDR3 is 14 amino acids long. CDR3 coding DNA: TGTGCCAGCAGCCCGGACGGGGGTGGGGAGACCCAGTACTTC. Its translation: CASSPDGGGETQYF.

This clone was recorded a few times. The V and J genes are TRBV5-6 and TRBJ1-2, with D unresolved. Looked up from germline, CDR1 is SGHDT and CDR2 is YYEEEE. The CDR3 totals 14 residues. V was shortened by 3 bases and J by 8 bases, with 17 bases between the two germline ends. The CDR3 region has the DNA TGTGCCAGCAGCTCACCGGGCTCCGTCCAAGGCTACACCTTC. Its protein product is CASSSPGSVQGYTF.

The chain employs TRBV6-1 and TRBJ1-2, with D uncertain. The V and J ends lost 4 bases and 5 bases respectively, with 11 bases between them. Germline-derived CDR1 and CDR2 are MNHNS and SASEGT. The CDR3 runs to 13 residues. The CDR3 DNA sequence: TGTGCCAGCAGTGCTAACAGATGGTATGGCTACACCTTC. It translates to CASSANRWYGYTF.

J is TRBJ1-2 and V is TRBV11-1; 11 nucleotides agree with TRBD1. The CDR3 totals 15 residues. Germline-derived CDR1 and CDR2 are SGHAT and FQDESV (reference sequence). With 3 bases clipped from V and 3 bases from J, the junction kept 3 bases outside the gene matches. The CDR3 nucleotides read TGTGCCAGCAGCTTGGGACAGGGGGAACACTATGGCTACACCTTC. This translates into CASSLGQGEHYGYTF.

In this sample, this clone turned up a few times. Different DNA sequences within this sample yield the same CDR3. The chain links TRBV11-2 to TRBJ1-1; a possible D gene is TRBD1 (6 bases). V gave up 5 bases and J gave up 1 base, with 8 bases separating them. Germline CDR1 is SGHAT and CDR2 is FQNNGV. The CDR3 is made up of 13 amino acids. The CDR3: CASSRTENTEAFF. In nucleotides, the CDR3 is TGTGCCAGCAGCCGGACAGAGAACACTGAAGCTTTCTTT.

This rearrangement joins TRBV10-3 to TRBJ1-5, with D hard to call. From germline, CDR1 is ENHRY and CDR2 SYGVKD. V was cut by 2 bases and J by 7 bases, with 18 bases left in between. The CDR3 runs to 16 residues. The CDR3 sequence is CAISEREGGSGQPQHF. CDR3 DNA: TGTGCCATCAGTGAGCGGGAAGGAGGGAGCGGACAGCCCCAGCATTTT.

The CDR3 bases are TGTGCCAGCAGCCGAAGAACAGGGCAAACTGAAGCTTTCTTT. It yields the protein CASSRRTGQTEAFF. The chain joins TRBV9 to TRBJ1-1; D might be TRBD1 (6 bases). CDR3 length: 14 residues. V was pared by 4 bases and J by 5 bases, with 15 bases between. CDR1 and CDR2 (germline): SGDLS, YYNGEE.

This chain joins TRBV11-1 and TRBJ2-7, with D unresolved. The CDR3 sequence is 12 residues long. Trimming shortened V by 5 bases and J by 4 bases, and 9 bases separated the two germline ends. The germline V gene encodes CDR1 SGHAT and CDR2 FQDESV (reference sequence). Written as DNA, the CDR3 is TGTGCCAGCAGCGACGTGGGGTACGAGCAGTACTTC. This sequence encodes CASSDVGYEQYF.

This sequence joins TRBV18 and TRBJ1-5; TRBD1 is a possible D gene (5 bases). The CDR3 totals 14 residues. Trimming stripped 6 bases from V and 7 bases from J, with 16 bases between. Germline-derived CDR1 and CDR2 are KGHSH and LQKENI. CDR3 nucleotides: TGTGCCAGCTCTCCGGGGACGGAGGGGCAGCCCCAGCATTTT. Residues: CASSPGTEGQPQHF.

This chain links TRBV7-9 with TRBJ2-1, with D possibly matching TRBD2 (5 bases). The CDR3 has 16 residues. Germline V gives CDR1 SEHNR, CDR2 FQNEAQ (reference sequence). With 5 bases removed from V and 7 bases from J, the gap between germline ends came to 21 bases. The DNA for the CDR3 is TGTGCCAGCAGCCCTTTGAGTAGCGCTTTCGATAATGAGCAGTTCTTC. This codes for CASSPLSSAFDNEQFF.

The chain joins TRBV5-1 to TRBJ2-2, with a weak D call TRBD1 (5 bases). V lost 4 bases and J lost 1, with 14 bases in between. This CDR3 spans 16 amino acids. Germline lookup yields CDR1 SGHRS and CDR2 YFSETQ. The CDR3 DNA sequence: TGCGCCAGCAGCCCTCAACCCCAGGGGAACACCGGGGAGCTGTTTTTT. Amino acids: CASSPQPQGNTGELFF.